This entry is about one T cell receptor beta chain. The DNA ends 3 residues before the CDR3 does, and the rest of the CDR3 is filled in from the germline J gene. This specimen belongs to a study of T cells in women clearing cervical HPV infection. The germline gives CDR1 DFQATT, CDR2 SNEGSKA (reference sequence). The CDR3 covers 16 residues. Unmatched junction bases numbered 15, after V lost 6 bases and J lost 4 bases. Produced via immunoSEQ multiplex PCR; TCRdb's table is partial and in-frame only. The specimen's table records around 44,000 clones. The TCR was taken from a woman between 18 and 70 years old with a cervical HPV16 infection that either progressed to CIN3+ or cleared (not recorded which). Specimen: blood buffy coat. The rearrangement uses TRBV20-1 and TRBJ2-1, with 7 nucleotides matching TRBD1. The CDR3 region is CSAFLPTGTSYNEQFF. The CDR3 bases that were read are TGCAGTGCCTTCCTACCGACAGGGACGAGTTACAATGAG.